The rows below give T cell receptor beta chains drawn from one sample of a study of shared clonotypes between healthy human individuals. The table came from immunoSEQ multiplex PCR; TCRdb's copy has only in-frame clones and leaves some out. The sample includes approximately 980,000 clones, over 60% of them seen just once. Sequences were obtained from memory CD4+ T cells sorted from blood. Receptors originate from a man aged 18 to 29 in good health. Each CDR3 is given with its conserved first and last residue. The D gene is left open where the match is weak. Rows give clone size only sometimes, using once, few, many, or a class for an expanded clone.

j_gene,v_gene,abundance,d_gene,CDR3nt,CDR3aa
TRBJ2-7,TRBV28,-,-,TGTGCCAGCAGTTTGGCTGGGGAGATCCACGAGCAGTACTTC,CASSLAGEIHEQYF
TRBJ2-1,TRBV7-8,many,TRBD2,TGTGCCAGCAGCTTAGTCTCGCGGGAGGAGGGGTTCTTC,CASSLVSREEGFF
TRBJ2-1,TRBV5-1,-,TRBD2,TGCGCCAGCAGCTTGTCCCCTAGCGGGGGGGCCTACAATGAGCAGTTCTTC,CASSLSPSGGAYNEQFF
TRBJ2-6,TRBV5-1,-,-,TGCGCCAGCGCCGGGACCTCTGGGGCCAACGTCCTGACTTTC,CASAGTSGANVLTF
TRBJ2-2,TRBV4-1,-,TRBD2,TGCGCCAGCACCTCGGGGGGGCTCTCCACCGGGGAGCTGTTTTTT,CASTSGGLSTGELFF
TRBJ1-3,TRBV2,-,-,TGTGCCAGCAGAGAGAAGGGTGGTAGCTCTGGAAACACCATATATTTT,CASREKGGSSGNTIYF
TRBJ1-5,TRBV5-6,-,TRBD1,TGTGCCAGCAGCTTGTACAGGGGGAGAAGCAATCAGCCCCAGCATTTT,CASSLYRGRSNQPQHF
TRBJ2-5,TRBV11-2,few,TRBD1,TGTGCCAGCAGCCCAGGACAGGTTATAGAGACCCAGTACTTC,CASSPGQVIETQYF
TRBJ1-1,TRBV11-2,-,-,TGTGCCAGCAGCTTAGGGTTACAGGGAGATAGGTCTGAAGCTTTCTTT,CASSLGLQGDRSEAFF
TRBJ2-7,TRBV30,-,-,TGTGCCTGGAGTGTACGCGGGAACTCCTACGAGCAGTACTTC,CAWSVRGNSYEQYF
TRBJ2-2,TRBV5-6,once,-,TGTGCCAGCAGCTCTAGGACCACCGGGGAGCTGTTTTTT,CASSSRTTGELFF
TRBJ2-2,TRBV13,-,-,TGTGCCAGCAGCATAGGAGTAGCGCTCACCGGGGAGCTGTTTTTT,CASSIGVALTGELFF
TRBJ1-1,TRBV29-1,few,-,TGCAGCGTCGCTCGTGTGGGGTACGAAGCTTTCTTT,CSVARVGYEAFF
TRBJ1-4,TRBV28,few,-,TGTGCCAGCAGTTCCGGACAGCTTAATGAAAAACTGTTTTTT,CASSSGQLNEKLFF
TRBJ2-7,TRBV5-1,many,-,TGCGCCAGCAGCGCCGGGTCTCCGGGAATAAGCTACGAGCAGTACTTC,CASSAGSPGISYEQYF
TRBJ1-2,TRBV4-1,few,-,TGCGCCAGCAGTCCCGAGGGGGACGGCTATGGCTACACCTTC,CASSPEGDGYGYTF
TRBJ1-2,TRBV2,-,-,TGTGCCAGCCTGCCTCCGTCGGGGGGCGACTATGGCTACACCTTC,CASLPPSGGDYGYTF
TRBJ1-5,TRBV6-6,-,-,TGTGCCGGAGGGTCCGATAGCAATCAGCCCCAGCATTTT,CAGGSDSNQPQHF
TRBJ2-1,TRBV11-2,-,TRBD2,TGTGCCAGCAGGTTTAGCGGGGGGGCCGGCAATGAGCAGTTCTTC,CASRFSGGAGNEQFF
TRBJ2-1,TRBV2,-,TRBD2,TGTGCCAGCAGTGAAACGAGCGGGGAGACCTACAATGAGCAGTTCTTC,CASSETSGETYNEQFF
TRBJ2-4,TRBV30,-,-,TGTGCCTGCGGAGGGGGGGGAGCCAAAAACATTCAGTACTTC,CACGGGGAKNIQYF
TRBJ2-3,TRBV5-1,-,-,TGCGCCACCACGAACCGGGGGGCTAGCACAGATACGCAGTATTTT,CATTNRGASTDTQYF
TRBJ2-3,TRBV5-1,-,-,TGCGCCAGCAGCTTGGCCCTTGGGCTCGACGTCAGCACAGATACGCAGTATTTT,CASSLALGLDVSTDTQYF
TRBJ1-6,TRBV9,once,-,TGTGCCAGCAGCCCCCGGGGATCTCGGAGCTCCTATAATTCACCCCTCCACTTT,CASSPRGSRSSYNSPLHF
TRBJ1-4,TRBV27,-,-,TGTGCCAGCAGTCTCCGGGAGGGTGAAAAACTGTTTTTT,CASSLREGEKLFF
TRBJ2-7,TRBV28,-,-,TGTGCCAGCAGTCAGACCCTCTACGAGCAGTACTTC,CASSQTLYEQYF
TRBJ1-4,TRBV27,-,-,TGTGCCGGCCGCTTGGCCGGGGCCCTAAATGAAAAACTGTTTTTT,CAGRLAGALNEKLFF